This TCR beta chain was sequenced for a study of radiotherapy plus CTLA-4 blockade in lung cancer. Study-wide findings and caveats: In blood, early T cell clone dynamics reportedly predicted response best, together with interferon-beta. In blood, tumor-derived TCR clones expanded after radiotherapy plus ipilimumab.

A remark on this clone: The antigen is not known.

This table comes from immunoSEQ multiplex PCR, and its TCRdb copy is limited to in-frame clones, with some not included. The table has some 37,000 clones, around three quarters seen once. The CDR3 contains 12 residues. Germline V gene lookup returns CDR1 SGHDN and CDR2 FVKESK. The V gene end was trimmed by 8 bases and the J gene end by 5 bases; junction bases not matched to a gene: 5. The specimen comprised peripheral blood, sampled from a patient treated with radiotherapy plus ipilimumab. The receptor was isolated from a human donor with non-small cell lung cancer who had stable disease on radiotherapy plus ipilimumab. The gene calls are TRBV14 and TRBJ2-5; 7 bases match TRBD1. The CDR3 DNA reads TGTGCCAGCGGACAGGTTGGGGAGACCCAGTACTTC. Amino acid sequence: CASGQVGETQYF.